A selection of T cell receptor beta chains follows, all from one sample in a study of blood T cells in healthy people across ages. TCRdb analysed the 5' RACE reads with MiXCR anew, one entry per CDR3 protein. The data show fewer than 1,000,000 distinct CDR3 sequences, about 42% seen once. Specimen: blood. The receptors were sampled from a man between 60 and 75 years old in good health. Both conserved end residues are part of each CDR3. The order of the fields is J gene, V gene, D gene, clone size, CDR3 length, CDR3 DNA, CDR3 protein. The D gene is left open where the match is weak. The size field is filled for only some rows; it gives once, few, many or a size class.

>TRBJ2-5|TRBV28|TRBD1|NA|15
TGTGCCAGCAGTCCTCCCTCCAGGGGGCGGGAGACCCAGTACTTC
CASSPPSRGRETQYF
>TRBJ1-2|TRBV11-3|NA|NA|14
TGTGCCAGCAGCTTAAGTTCAGGGGCGTGGGGCTACACCTTC
CASSLSSGAWGYTF
>TRBJ2-7|TRBV7-2|NA|NA|14
TGTGCCAGCAGCCCTATGACTGATGCCTACGAGCAGCACTTC
CASSPMTDAYEQHF
>TRBJ1-2|TRBV4-3|NA|few|14
TGCGCCAGCAGCCAAGAGAGGGGCGCCAGGGGCTACACCTTC
CASSQERGARGYTF
>TRBJ2-7|TRBV18|NA|NA|15
TGTGCCAGCTCACCACCAGCTACAGGAGCCTACGAGCAGTACTTC
CASSPPATGAYEQYF
>TRBJ2-5|TRBV5-1|TRBD1|NA|16
TGCGCCAGCAGCCTGACAGGGGGCGCATCCCAAGAGACCCAGTACTTC
CASSLTGGASQETQYF
>TRBJ2-3|TRBV5-1|NA|many|11
TGTGCCAGCAGTACTACAGATACGCAGTATTTT
CASSTTDTQYF
>TRBJ2-3|TRBV29-1|NA|NA|12
TGCAGCGTCTGGAGTGGGGCAGATACGCAGTATTTT
CSVWSGADTQYF
>TRBJ1-1|TRBV27|NA|NA|15
TGTGCCAGCAGTTTAGTTCTCGGTCTGAACACTGAAGCTTTCTTT
CASSLVLGLNTEAFF
>TRBJ2-1|TRBV4-1|TRBD2|NA|16
TGCGCCAGCAGCCAAGATCCAGCGGGGGGATCTAATGAGCAGTTCTTC
CASSQDPAGGSNEQFF
>TRBJ1-2|TRBV7-9|NA|NA|15
TGTGCCAGCAGCTTGTCGACGGTCGCTAACTATGGCTACACCTTC
CASSLSTVANYGYTF
>TRBJ2-1|TRBV5-5|TRBD1|NA|15
TGTGCCAGCAGCGTCCGGGACAGTTCCTACAATGAGCAGTTCTTC
CASSVRDSSYNEQFF
>TRBJ2-6|TRBV7-2|NA|many|15
TGTGCCAGCAGCTTAGTCAGGTCTGGGGCCAACGTCCTGACTTTC
CASSLVRSGANVLTF